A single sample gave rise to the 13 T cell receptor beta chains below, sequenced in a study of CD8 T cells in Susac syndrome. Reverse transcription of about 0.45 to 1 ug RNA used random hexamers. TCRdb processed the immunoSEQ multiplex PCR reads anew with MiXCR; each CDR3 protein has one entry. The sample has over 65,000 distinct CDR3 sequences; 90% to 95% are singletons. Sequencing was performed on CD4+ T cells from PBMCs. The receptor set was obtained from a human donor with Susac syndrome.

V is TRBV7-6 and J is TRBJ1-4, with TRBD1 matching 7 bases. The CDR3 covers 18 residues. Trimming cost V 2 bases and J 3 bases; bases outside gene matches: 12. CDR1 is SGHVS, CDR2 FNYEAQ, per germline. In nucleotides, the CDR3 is TGTGCCAGCAGCTTAAGGCAGGGGGGAAGTCGGGCTAATGAAAAACTGTTTTTT. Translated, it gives CASSLRQGGSRANEKLFF.

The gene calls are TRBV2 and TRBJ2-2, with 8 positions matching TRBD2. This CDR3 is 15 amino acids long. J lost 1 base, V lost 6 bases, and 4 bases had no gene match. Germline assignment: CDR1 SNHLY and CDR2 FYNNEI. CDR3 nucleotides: TGTGCCAGCAGCTCGGGACTAGGGAACACCGGGGAGCTGTTTTTT. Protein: CASSSGLGNTGELFF. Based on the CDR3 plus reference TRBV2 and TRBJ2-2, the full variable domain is EPEVTQTPSHQVTQMGQEVILRCVPISNHLYFYWYRQILGQKVEFLVSFYNNEISEKSEIFDDQFSVERPDGSNFTLKIRSTKLEDSAMYFCASSSGLGNTGELFFGEGSRLTVL.

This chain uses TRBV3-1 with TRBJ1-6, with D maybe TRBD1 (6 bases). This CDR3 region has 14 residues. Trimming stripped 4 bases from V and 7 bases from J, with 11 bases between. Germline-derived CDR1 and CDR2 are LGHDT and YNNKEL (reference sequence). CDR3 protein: CASSLSRGNSPLHF. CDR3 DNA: TGTGCCAGCAGCCTCAGCAGGGGAAATTCACCCCTCCACTTT.

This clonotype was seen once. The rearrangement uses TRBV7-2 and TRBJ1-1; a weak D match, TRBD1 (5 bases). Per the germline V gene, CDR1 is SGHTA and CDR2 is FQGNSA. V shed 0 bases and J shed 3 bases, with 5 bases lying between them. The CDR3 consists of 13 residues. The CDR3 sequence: CASSLAGDTEAFF. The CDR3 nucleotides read TGTGCCAGCAGCTTAGCAGGGGACACTGAAGCTTTCTTT.

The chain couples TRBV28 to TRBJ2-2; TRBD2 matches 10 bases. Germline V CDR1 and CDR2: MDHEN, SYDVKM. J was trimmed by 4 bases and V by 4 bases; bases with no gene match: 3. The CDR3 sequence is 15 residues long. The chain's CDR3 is CASSSAGGITGELFF. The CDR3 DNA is TGTGCCAGCAGTTCAGCGGGAGGGATCACCGGGGAGCTGTTTTTT.

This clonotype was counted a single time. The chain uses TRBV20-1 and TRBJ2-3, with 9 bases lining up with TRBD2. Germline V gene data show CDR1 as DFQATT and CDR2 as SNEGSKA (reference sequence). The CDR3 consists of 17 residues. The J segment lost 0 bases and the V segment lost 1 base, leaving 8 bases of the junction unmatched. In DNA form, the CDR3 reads TGCAGTGCTAGAGCGGGACTAGCAGTTACAAGCACAGATACGCAGTATTTT. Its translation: CSARAGLAVTSTDTQYF.

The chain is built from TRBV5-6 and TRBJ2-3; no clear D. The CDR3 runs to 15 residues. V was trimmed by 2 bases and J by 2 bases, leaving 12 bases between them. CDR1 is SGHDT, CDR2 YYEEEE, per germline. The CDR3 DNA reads TGTGCCAGCAGCTTCATTTCAGGAACCACAGATACGCAGTATTTT. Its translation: CASSFISGTTDTQYF.

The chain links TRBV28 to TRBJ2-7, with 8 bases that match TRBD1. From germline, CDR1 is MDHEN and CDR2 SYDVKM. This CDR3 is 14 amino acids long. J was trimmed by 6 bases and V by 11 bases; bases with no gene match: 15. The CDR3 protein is CAHNRGTGLGEQYF. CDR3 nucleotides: TGTGCCCACAACAGGGGGACTGGCCTCGGCGAGCAGTACTTC.

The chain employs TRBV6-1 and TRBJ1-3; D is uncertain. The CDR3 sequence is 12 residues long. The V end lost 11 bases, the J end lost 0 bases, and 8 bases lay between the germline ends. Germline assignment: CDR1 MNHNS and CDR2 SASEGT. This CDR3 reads CASSNSGNTIYF. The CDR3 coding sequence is TGTGCCTCGTCGAACTCTGGAAACACCATATATTTT.

CDR3: CASSQVLAGSVTQYF. DNA of the CDR3: TGTGCCAGCAGCCAAGTGTTAGCGGGGTCAGTGACCCAGTACTTC. The gene calls are TRBV3-1 and TRBJ2-5, with 8 positions matching TRBD2. Losses at the gene ends were 1 base for V and 7 bases for J; bases not matched to a gene: 8. The CDR3 runs to 15 residues. Germline V CDR1 and CDR2: LGHDT, YNNKEL (reference sequence).

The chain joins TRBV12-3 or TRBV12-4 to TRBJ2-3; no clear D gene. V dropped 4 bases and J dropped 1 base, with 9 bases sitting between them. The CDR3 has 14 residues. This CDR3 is CASSSRLGTDTQYF. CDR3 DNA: TGTGCCAGCAGTTCCCGACTTGGCACAGATACGCAGTATTTT.

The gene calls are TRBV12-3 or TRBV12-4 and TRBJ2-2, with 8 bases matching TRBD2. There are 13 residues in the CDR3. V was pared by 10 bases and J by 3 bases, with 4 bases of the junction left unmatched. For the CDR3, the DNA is TGTGCCACCCGGCGGGGGGACACCGGGGAGCTGTTTTTT. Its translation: CATRRGDTGELFF.

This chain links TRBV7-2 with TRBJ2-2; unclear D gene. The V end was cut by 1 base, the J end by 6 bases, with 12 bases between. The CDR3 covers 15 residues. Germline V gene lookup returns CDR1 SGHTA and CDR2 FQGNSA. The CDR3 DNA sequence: TGTGCCAGCAGCTTAGAACCCGTGATTTCCGGGGAGCTGTTTTTT. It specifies CASSLEPVISGELFF.